The 22 T cell receptor beta chains in this list originate from one sample, sequenced in a study of T cell changes during pregnancy in multiple sclerosis (dated by TCRdb to about 2019). The library was made by the immunoSEQ multiplex PCR assay. The immuneACCESS repertoire file appears here via TCRdb, limited to in-frame rearrangements. These files lack a portion of the clones; in checked studies, under half of the deficit traces to unresolved V genes, and the cause of the others is not known. This sample lists tens of thousands of clones; approximately 90% were detected once. The ten largest clones capture 0.45% to 0.65% of the sample. The sequencing here drew on CD4+ T cells from peripheral blood mononuclear cells, taken before pregnancy. The origin of the receptors is a female donor with multiple sclerosis, enrolled in a pregnancy study.

V is TRBV30 and J is TRBJ1-2; no clear D gene. The CDR3 has 12 amino acids. Germline CDR1 reads GTSNPN; CDR2 reads SVGIG (reference sequence). V lost 3 bases to trimming and J lost 4 bases, with 9 bases between them. CDR3 sequence (DNA): TGTGCCTGGAGATGGGAGAGCTATGGCTACACCTTC. Amino acid sequence: CAWRWESYGYTF.

The CDR3 DNA sequence: TGTGCCAGCAGCTTGGTAGGGGGCGCGGACGAGCAGTACTTC. Protein product: CASSLVGGADEQYF. The chain links TRBV5-6 to TRBJ2-7; TRBD1 matches at 7 bases. CDR3 size: 14 residues. CDR1 and CDR2 from the germline V gene are SGHDT and YYEEEE. The ends lost 0 bases at V and 5 bases at J; junction bases unmatched: 5.

The chain is built from TRBV29-1 and TRBJ2-2, with TRBD1 matching over 9 bases. Germline lookup yields CDR1 SQVTM and CDR2 ANQGSEA. The CDR3 length is 15 residues. V gave up 6 bases and J gave up 5 bases; unmatched junction bases: 10. DNA of the CDR3: TGCAGCGTCTTCACAGGGGGCTTAGGGACCGGGGAGCTGTTTTTT. Protein: CSVFTGGLGTGELFF.

V usage is TRBV4-3 and J usage is TRBJ2-7; 12 nucleotides match TRBD2. Germline-derived CDR1 and CDR2 are LGHNA and YSLEER. The CDR3 consists of 16 residues. With V trimmed by 3 bases and J by 7 bases, 10 bases remained unmatched. The DNA for the CDR3 is TGCGCCAGCAGCCAGTGGGCTAGCGGGGGGGCCTGGGAGCAGTACTTC. Amino acids: CASSQWASGGAWEQYF.

V and J are TRBV2 and TRBJ2-1; D remains ambiguous. The CDR3 has 13 residues. V was trimmed by 1 base and J by 2 bases, leaving 3 bases between them. Looked up from germline, CDR1 is SNHLY and CDR2 is FYNNEI. CDR3 amino acids: CASSEGPYNEQFF. In DNA form, the CDR3 reads TGTGCCAGCAGTGAAGGGCCCTACAATGAGCAGTTCTTC.

The chain has TRBV5-1 and TRBJ2-1; TRBD2 agrees at 11 bases. In germline, CDR1 is SGHRS, CDR2 YFSETQ. The CDR3 totals 16 residues. V trimming: 0 bases; J trimming: 4 bases; junction bases outside the gene matches: 3. The CDR3 DNA sequence: TGCGCCAGCAGCTTGGAGTCTAGCGGGGGGTACAATGAGCAGTTCTTC. Translated: CASSLESSGGYNEQFF.

Turning to this clone: Distinct nucleotide sequences in the sample also encode this CDR3. The genes are TRBV30 and TRBJ1-4; 7 nucleotides line up with TRBD1. This CDR3 comprises 14 residues. Trimming took 0 bases from V and 8 from J; bases not matched to a gene: 6. Germline CDR1 is GTSNPN and CDR2 is SVGIG (reference sequence). This chain's CDR3 is CAWSVTGVGEKLFF. The CDR3 bases are TGTGCCTGGAGTGTAACAGGGGTTGGCGAAAAACTGTTTTTT.

The table lists this clone with a count of one. The chain is built from TRBV7-2 and TRBJ2-1, with TRBD2 matching over 11 bases. The CDR3 is 16 amino acids. V shed 5 bases, J shed 1 base, and the junction held 4 bases outside the gene matches. In germline, CDR1 is SGHTA, CDR2 FQGNSA. CDR3 sequence: CASSPGLAESYNEQFF. The CDR3 DNA is TGTGCCAGCAGCCCGGGACTAGCGGAATCCTACAATGAGCAGTTCTTC.

This chain joins TRBV28 and TRBJ1-6, with no clear D. Between the trimmed V and J ends, which lost 4 bases and 7 bases, there was a span of 8 bases. This CDR3 contains 13 residues. CDR1 MDHEN and CDR2 SYDVKM come from the germline V gene. CDR3 DNA: TGTGCCAGCAGTTACCAGATAAATTCACCCCTCCACTTT. Translated: CASSYQINSPLHF.

The gene calls are TRBV7-2 and TRBJ2-1; 7 bases map to TRBD2. The CDR3 runs to 14 residues. Trimming took 5 bases from V and 5 from J; bases not matched to a gene: 6. The germline gives CDR1 SGHTA, CDR2 FQGNSA. CDR3 bases: TGTGCCAGCAGCATCACGCGGGGGAACAATGAGCAGTTCTTC. Translating it yields CASSITRGNNEQFF.

This chain connects TRBV27 to TRBJ1-1; the D is unclear. Trimming cost V 4 bases and J 9 bases, with 15 bases left between them. This CDR3 region has 13 residues. Looked up from germline, CDR1 is MNHEY and CDR2 is SMNVEV (reference sequence). The CDR3 sequence: CASSSHATRQAFF. DNA of the CDR3: TGTGCCAGCAGTTCACACGCGACAAGACAAGCTTTCTTT.

J is TRBJ2-7 and V is TRBV4-3; TRBD1 aligns across 9 bases. This CDR3 region has 15 residues. CDR1 and CDR2 from the germline V gene are LGHNA and YSLEER. J was trimmed by 4 bases and V by 3 bases; bases with no gene match: 7. This CDR3 reads CASSQITGGGYEQYF. CDR3 nucleotides: TGCGCCAGCAGCCAGATAACAGGGGGCGGATACGAGCAGTACTTC.

This clone appeared a single time. This chain uses TRBV5-1 with TRBJ2-7, with D maybe TRBD2 (5 bases). The CDR3 is made up of 13 amino acids. Looked up from germline, CDR1 is SGHRS and CDR2 is YFSETQ. Trimming cost V 0 bases and J 5 bases, with 9 bases left between them. In DNA form, the CDR3 reads TGCGCCAGCAGCTTGGAGTTGCGGGACGAGCAGTACTTC. Encoded protein: CASSLELRDEQYF.

The chain recombines TRBV5-4 with TRBJ2-5; 10 bases are shared with TRBD2. The V gene's germline CDR1 is SGHNT and CDR2 YYREEE (reference sequence). The CDR3 has 14 amino acids. With 4 bases clipped from V and 5 bases from J, the junction kept 5 bases outside the gene matches. The CDR3 is CASSRSGGAETQYF. CDR3 nucleotides: TGTGCCAGCAGCCGAAGCGGGGGGGCCGAGACCCAGTACTTC.

This rearrangement joins TRBV5-6 to TRBJ1-2; 7 nucleotides agree with TRBD1. Germline loops: CDR1 SGHDT, CDR2 YYEEEE. The CDR3 is 16 residues long. V gave up 5 bases and J gave up 4 bases; unmatched junction bases: 14. The CDR3 DNA reads as TGTGCCAGCAGGGGAACAGGGGCCCAAAACTCCTATGGCTACACCTTC. Encoded protein: CASRGTGAQNSYGYTF.

The chain combines TRBV7-9 with TRBJ1-3; TRBD1 is a possible D gene (6 bases). The V and J ends lost 2 bases and 8 bases respectively, with 13 bases between them. This CDR3 is 14 amino acids long. Looked up from germline, CDR1 is SEHNR and CDR2 is FQNEAQ (reference sequence). The chain's CDR3 is CASSLTLGGHTIYF. CDR3 nucleotide sequence: TGTGCCAGCAGCTTAACGCTGGGGGGGCACACCATATATTTT.

This sequence joins TRBV5-4 and TRBJ1-2, with 7 bases matching TRBD1. Germline V lookup: CDR1 SGHNT, CDR2 YYREEE (reference sequence). J was trimmed by 7 bases and V by 0 bases; bases with no gene match: 6. This CDR3 comprises 14 residues. CDR3 sequence: CASSLGQGVGGYTF. CDR3 nucleotide sequence: TGTGCCAGCAGCTTGGGCCAGGGGGTAGGTGGCTACACCTTC.

J is TRBJ2-7 and V is TRBV5-6; D remains ambiguous. CDR1 SGHDT and CDR2 YYEEEE come from the germline V gene. This CDR3 comprises 15 residues. Trimming left V 0 bases short and J 3 bases short, with 13 bases between. This chain's CDR3 is CASSLVGGVYYEQYF. The CDR3 DNA is TGTGCCAGCAGCTTGGTGGGTGGAGTTTACTACGAGCAGTACTTC. The full variable domain, rest sourced from reference TRBV5-6 and TRBJ2-7, is DAGVTQSPTHLIKTRGQQVTLRCSPKSGHDTVSWYQQALGQGPQFIFQYYEEEERQRGNFPDRFSGHQFPNYSSELNVNALLLGDSALYLCASSLVGGVYYEQYFGPGTRLTVT.

The V gene is TRBV4-3, the J gene TRBJ2-1, with 7 bases that match TRBD1. The germline V gene encodes CDR1 LGHNA and CDR2 YSLEER. Trimming at V came to 1 base and at J to 3 bases, leaving 3 bases not matched to a gene. CDR3 length: 15 residues. The chain's CDR3 is CASSQGQGYYNEQFF. The CDR3 region has the DNA TGCGCCAGCAGCCAAGGACAGGGCTACTACAATGAGCAGTTCTTC.

This chain's CDR3 is CASSEVLAGPSEQFF. In DNA, the CDR3 is TGTGCCAGCAGTGAAGTACTAGCGGGGCCTAGTGAGCAGTTCTTC. This rearrangement joins TRBV6-1 to TRBJ2-1; 10 bases are shared with TRBD2. V lost 1 base, J lost 9 bases, and 6 bases stayed unmatched. CDR3 size: 15 residues. Germline lookup yields CDR1 MNHNS and CDR2 SASEGT.

The chain joins TRBV2 to TRBJ1-6; unclear D gene. Looked up from germline, CDR1 is SNHLY and CDR2 is FYNNEI. The CDR3 extends over 13 amino acids. V was shortened by 5 bases and J by 5 bases, with 7 bases between the two germline ends. DNA of the CDR3: TGTGCCAGCAGTTTGGCTGATAATTCACCCCTCCACTTT. Protein: CASSLADNSPLHF.

The chain links TRBV11-1 to TRBJ2-3, with 7 bases that match TRBD2. The J segment lost 4 bases and the V segment lost 6 bases, leaving 19 bases of the junction unmatched. Per germline, CDR1 SGHAT and CDR2 FQDESV (reference sequence). This CDR3 has 18 residues. CDR3 nucleotide sequence: TGTGCCAGCAGTTCGGGGGGACCGTTTATGACCAGGGCAGATACGCAGTATTTT. Translating gives CASSSGGPFMTRADTQYF.